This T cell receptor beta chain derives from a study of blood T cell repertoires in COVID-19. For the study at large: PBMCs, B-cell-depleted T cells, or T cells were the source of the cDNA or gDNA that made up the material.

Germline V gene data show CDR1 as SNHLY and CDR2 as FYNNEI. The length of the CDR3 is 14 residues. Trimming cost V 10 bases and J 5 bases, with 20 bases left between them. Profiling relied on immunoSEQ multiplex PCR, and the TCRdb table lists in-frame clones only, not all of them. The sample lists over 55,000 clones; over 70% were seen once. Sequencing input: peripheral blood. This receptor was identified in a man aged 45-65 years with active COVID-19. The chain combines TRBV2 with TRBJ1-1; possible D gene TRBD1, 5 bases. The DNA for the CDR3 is TGTGCCACCGGACGAATGGGGGGGAAGACTGAAGCTTTCTTT. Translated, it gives CATGRMGGKTEAFF.